What follows are 5 T cell receptor beta chains derived from one specimen sequenced in a study of shared clonotypes between healthy human individuals. Generated by immunoSEQ multiplex PCR, the TCRdb table keeps only in-frame clones and is missing some. The data contain some 530,000 clones, around 85% of them seen just once; the ten biggest clones take up 12%. Sequencing was done on a sample of PBMCs. The receptor source for this set is a woman aged 35 to 49 in good health. Some clones in this sample may be carry-over from other donors' samples.

Notes on this clone: A far larger clone is a single base away, which makes a read error likely. The chain carries TRBV1 and TRBJ2-5; the tabulated D call, TRBD2, remains unverified against the DNA. TRBV1 is a pseudogene locus. There are 14 residues in the CDR3. The CDR3 is CTPSSGSGGETQYF. The DNA of the CDR3 is TGCACTCCTTCTAGCGGGAGCGGGGGAGAGACCCAGTACTTC.

Details on this clone: A far larger clone differs by one base, so this is likely a read error. This chain connects TRBV11-3 to TRBJ2-2; TRBD2 might be the D (5 bases). Germline-derived CDR1 and CDR2 are SGHNT and YENEEA. Trimming left V 8 bases short and J 5 bases short, with 18 bases between. The CDR3 is made up of 15 amino acids. The CDR3 DNA reads TGTGCCAGCGGCACCACCCTAGCTGGGACCGGGGAGCTGTTTTTT. Amino acids: CASGTTLAGTGELFF.

The V gene is TRBV10-2, the J gene TRBJ2-7; 7 nucleotides align to TRBD1. Germline CDR1 reads WSHSY; CDR2 reads SAAADI. The trim removed 3 bases at V and 4 bases at J, leaving 6 bases unmatched. This CDR3 comprises 14 residues. CDR3 sequence reads: CASSEGGLSYEQYF. The CDR3 coding sequence is TGCGCCAGCAGTGAAGGGGGCTTATCATACGAGCAGTACTTC.

The chain is built from TRBV4-2 and TRBJ2-5; 11 bases map to TRBD2. The junction had 5 bases not matched to a gene; V was cut back by 4 bases and J by 4 bases. The germline V gene has CDR1 LGHNA and CDR2 YNFKEQ. This CDR3 region has 15 residues. CDR3 sequence reads: CASSLGLAGGETQYF. Written as DNA, the CDR3 is TGTGCCAGCAGCCTCGGGCTAGCGGGAGGAGAGACCCAGTACTTC.

The V call is TRBV5-1, the J call TRBJ2-7; 8 nucleotides match TRBD1. Trimming took 3 bases from V and 3 from J; bases not matched to a gene: 11. The CDR3 extends over 16 amino acids. Germline CDR1 reads SGHRS; CDR2 reads YFSETQ. The CDR3 DNA is TGCGCCAGCAGCTCTTCGACAGGGGTCTGGCTCTACGAGCAGTACTTC. Protein product: CASSSSTGVWLYEQYF. The variable domain in full, completed from reference TRBV5-1 and TRBJ2-7, reads KAGVTQTPRYLIKTRGQQVTLSCSPISGHRSVSWYQQTPGQGLQFLFEYFSETQRNKGNFPGRFSGRQFSNSRSEMNVSTLELGDSALYLCASSSSTGVWLYEQYFGPGTRLTVT.